This section outlines one T cell receptor beta chain sequence together with its context. This specimen comes from a study of blood T cell repertoires in COVID-19. Across the whole study: Acute-phase and convalescent COVID-19 samples originated in the United States, Italy and Spain. T cells, B-cell-depleted T cells, or PBMCs provided the cDNA or gDNA that served as material.

Per the original data handling: Cell counts per sample came from amplifying reference gene primers. Clones were read by immunoSEQ multiplex PCR, and TCRdb kept only the in-frame ones, dropping some. The DNA gave D and trimming, while V, J and clone size come from that table. The data hold under 250,000 clones, with 88% observed a single time. This CDR3 contains 16 residues. From germline, CDR1 is SGHAT and CDR2 FQNNGV. Trimming stripped 0 bases from V and 5 bases from J, with 16 bases between. The chain employs TRBV11-2 and TRBJ2-5; possibly TRBD2 for D (6 bases). This clonotype originated in a woman aged 55 to 70 with acute or convalescent COVID-19. The specimen sequenced was peripheral blood. For the CDR3, the DNA is TGTGCCAGCAGCTTAGAAAACGGGAGCCCCCGGGAGACCCAGTACTTC. This gives the protein CASSLENGSPRETQYF.